One T cell receptor beta chain is described in this entry. Its antigen is unidentified. TCRdb reprocessed the 5' RACE reads via MiXCR and lists one record per CDR3 protein. The sample lists around 540,000 distinct CDR3 sequences; more than 9.5% were seen once. These data are taken from a study of CD8 T cells in ankylosing spondylitis. CDR3 length: 13 residues. J was trimmed by 4 bases and V by 8 bases; bases with no gene match: 4. Germline values: CDR1 LGHDT, CDR2 YNNKEL (reference sequence). Findings and caveats of the study: For ankylosing spondylitis blood, a TCR beta motif of about eight highly homologous variants appeared characteristic.

Specimen: blood, either unsorted or a sorted T cell fraction (not recorded which). This receptor was identified in a male donor with ankylosing spondylitis. The chain combines TRBV3-1 with TRBJ2-5; 10 bases agree with TRBD1. This CDR3 reads CASRQGAAETQYF. The CDR3 nucleotides are TGTGCCAGCCGACAGGGGGCTGCAGAGACCCAGTACTTC.